These T cell receptor beta chains were read from a single sample in a study of cytomegalovirus exposure and HLA in healthy donors. Method: immunoSEQ multiplex PCR; TCRdb's copy keeps in-frame clones and lacks some. Here the sample spans about 65,000 clones, around three quarters being singletons. Input material: PBMCs. The receptor set was obtained from a woman between 25 and 40 years old in good health and CMV-seronegative. CDR3s leave out the opening cysteine and the closing phenylalanine or tryptophan. Fields, in order: V gene, J gene, CDR3 protein.

V gene: TRBV7-8
J gene: TRBJ1-5
CDR3 protein: ASSWGWEGVSGNQPQH

V gene: TRBV7-2
J gene: TRBJ2-1
CDR3 protein: ASSLFYGTSGNNEQF

V gene: TRBV30
J gene: TRBJ1-2
CDR3 protein: AWNLPDRAIYGYT

V gene: TRBV28
J gene: TRBJ2-3
CDR3 protein: ASSLMGQGLHTQY

V gene: TRBV5-1
J gene: TRBJ1-1
CDR3 protein: ASSLGAGAGTEAF

V gene: TRBV15
J gene: TRBJ2-5
CDR3 protein: ATSRDGLAEETQY

V gene: TRBV5-4
J gene: TRBJ2-1
CDR3 protein: ASSDTLGKGYNEQF

V gene: TRBV19
J gene: TRBJ1-2
CDR3 protein: ASKVAGQGSSGGYT

V gene: TRBV6-1
J gene: TRBJ1-1
CDR3 protein: ASSVDRNTEAF

V gene: TRBV6-5
J gene: TRBJ1-5
CDR3 protein: ASRRDRHQPQH

V gene: TRBV29-1
J gene: TRBJ2-5
CDR3 protein: SVDPGQQETQY

V gene: TRBV7-8
J gene: TRBJ2-7
CDR3 protein: ASSLGLTDYEQY

V gene: TRBV7-6
J gene: TRBJ2-1
CDR3 protein: ASSLELAGTGEQF

V gene: TRBV5-1
J gene: TRBJ2-6
CDR3 protein: ASSLMTAGANVLT

V gene: TRBV29-1
J gene: TRBJ1-1
CDR3 protein: SVGLQGAEEEAF

V gene: TRBV30
J gene: TRBJ2-7
CDR3 protein: AWSGGGGLYEQY

V gene: TRBV6-5
J gene: TRBJ1-1
CDR3 protein: ASSYYPYRGNTEAF

V gene: TRBV4-1
J gene: TRBJ2-1
CDR3 protein: ASSQDNGLARSNEQF

V gene: TRBV14
J gene: TRBJ1-4
CDR3 protein: ASSQRTGGDEKLF

V gene: TRBV28
J gene: TRBJ1-3
CDR3 protein: ASMVGPSIY

V gene: TRBV10-1
J gene: TRBJ2-7
CDR3 protein: ASSESEQSYEQY

V gene: TRBV6-1
J gene: TRBJ1-5
CDR3 protein: ASSESGAINQPQH

V gene: TRBV30
J gene: TRBJ2-1
CDR3 protein: AWSVRGEGEQF

V gene: TRBV4-1
J gene: TRBJ1-2
CDR3 protein: ASSQEEEYNYGYT

V gene: TRBV4-2
J gene: TRBJ2-3
CDR3 protein: ASSHITDTQY

V gene: TRBV7-9
J gene: TRBJ2-7
CDR3 protein: ASSHGEQGGGHEQY

V gene: TRBV27
J gene: TRBJ1-6
CDR3 protein: ASSSQGGTLH

V gene: TRBV18
J gene: TRBJ1-4
CDR3 protein: ASSRGGGGQSEKLF

V gene: TRBV7-2
J gene: TRBJ2-1
CDR3 protein: ASRASGVYNEQF

V gene: TRBV25-1
J gene: TRBJ2-3
CDR3 protein: ASRDRQTDTQY

V gene: TRBV5-4
J gene: TRBJ1-1
CDR3 protein: ASATGGGNTEAF

V gene: TRBV28
J gene: TRBJ1-5
CDR3 protein: ASSLSDRGRQPQH

V gene: TRBV5-4
J gene: TRBJ2-1
CDR3 protein: ASSGPLAALRGEQF